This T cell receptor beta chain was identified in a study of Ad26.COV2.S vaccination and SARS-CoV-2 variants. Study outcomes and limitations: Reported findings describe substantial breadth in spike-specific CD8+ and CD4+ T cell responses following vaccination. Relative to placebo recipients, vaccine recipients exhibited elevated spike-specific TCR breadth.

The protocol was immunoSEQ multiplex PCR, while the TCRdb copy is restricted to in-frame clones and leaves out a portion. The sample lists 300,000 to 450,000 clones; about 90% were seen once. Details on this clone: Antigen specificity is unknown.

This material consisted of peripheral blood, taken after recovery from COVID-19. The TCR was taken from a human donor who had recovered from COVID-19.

The CDR3 loop is CAWTSPRPNTEAFF. CDR3 nucleotides: TGTGCCTGGACGAGCCCCCGCCCCAACACTGAAGCTTTCTTT. This chain uses TRBV30 with TRBJ1-1; D remains ambiguous. This CDR3 region has 14 residues. V gave up 4 bases and J gave up 2 bases, with 14 bases separating them. The germline V gene has CDR1 GTSNPN and CDR2 SVGIG (reference sequence).